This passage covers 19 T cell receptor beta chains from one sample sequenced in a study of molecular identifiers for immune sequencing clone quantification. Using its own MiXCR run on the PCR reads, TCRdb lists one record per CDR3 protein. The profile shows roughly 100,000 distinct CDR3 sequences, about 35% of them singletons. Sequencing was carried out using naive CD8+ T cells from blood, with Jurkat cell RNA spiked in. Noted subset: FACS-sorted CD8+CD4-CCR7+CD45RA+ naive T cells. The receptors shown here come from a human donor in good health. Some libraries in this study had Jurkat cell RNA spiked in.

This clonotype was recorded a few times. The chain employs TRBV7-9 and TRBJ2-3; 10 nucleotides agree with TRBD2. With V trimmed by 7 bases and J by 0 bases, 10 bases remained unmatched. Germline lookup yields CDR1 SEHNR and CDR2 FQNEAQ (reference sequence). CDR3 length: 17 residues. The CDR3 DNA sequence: TGTGCCAGCAACTCCTTGGGACTAGCGAGCAGCACAGATACGCAGTATTTT. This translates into CASNSLGLASSTDTQYF.

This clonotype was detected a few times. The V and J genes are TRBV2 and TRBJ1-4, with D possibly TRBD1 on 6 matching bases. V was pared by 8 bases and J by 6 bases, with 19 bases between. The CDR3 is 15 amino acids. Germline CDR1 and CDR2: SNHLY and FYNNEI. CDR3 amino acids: CASLLRDNPYEKLFF. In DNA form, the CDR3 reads TGTGCCAGCTTACTCCGGGACAATCCTTATGAAAAACTGTTTTTT.

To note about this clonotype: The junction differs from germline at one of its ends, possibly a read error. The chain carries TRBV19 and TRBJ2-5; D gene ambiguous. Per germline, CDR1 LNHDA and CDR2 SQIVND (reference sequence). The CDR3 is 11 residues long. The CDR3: CARSMGETQYF. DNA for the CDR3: TGTGCCAGAAGTATGGGCGAGACCCAGTACTTC.

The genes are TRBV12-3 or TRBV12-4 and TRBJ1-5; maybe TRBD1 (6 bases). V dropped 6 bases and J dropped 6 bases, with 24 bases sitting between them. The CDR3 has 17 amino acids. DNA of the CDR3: TGTGCCAGCAGCCCCTCTCCCCCGGGCGCAGGGGTTCAGCCCCAGCATTTT. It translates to CASSPSPPGAGVQPQHF.

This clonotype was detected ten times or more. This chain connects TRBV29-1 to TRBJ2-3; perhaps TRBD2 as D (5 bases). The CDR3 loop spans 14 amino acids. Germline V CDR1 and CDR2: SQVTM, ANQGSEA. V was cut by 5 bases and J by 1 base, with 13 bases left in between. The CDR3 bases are TGCAGCGTTTTTCGGGGTCGGGGCACAGATACGCAGTATTTT. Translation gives CSVFRGRGTDTQYF.

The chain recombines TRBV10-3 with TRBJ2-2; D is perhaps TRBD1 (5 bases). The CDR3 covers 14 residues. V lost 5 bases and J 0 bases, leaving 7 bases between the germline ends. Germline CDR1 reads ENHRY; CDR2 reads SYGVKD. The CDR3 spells CAISRQTNTGELFF. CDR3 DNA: TGTGCCATCAGTCGACAGACGAACACCGGGGAGCTGTTTTTT.

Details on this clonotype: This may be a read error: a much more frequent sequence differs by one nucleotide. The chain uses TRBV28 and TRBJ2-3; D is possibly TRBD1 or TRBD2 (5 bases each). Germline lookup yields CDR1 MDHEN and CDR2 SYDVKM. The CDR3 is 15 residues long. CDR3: CASSGLLGARDTLYF. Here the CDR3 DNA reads TGTGCCAGCAGCGGACTTCTCGGGGCCCGAGATACGCTGTATTTT.

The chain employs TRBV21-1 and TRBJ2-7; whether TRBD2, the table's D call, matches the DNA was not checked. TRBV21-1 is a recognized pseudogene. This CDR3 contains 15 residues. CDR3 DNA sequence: TGTGCCAGCAGCCTCCAGACTAGCGCCGCCTACGAGCAGTACTTC. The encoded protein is CASSLQTSAAYEQYF.

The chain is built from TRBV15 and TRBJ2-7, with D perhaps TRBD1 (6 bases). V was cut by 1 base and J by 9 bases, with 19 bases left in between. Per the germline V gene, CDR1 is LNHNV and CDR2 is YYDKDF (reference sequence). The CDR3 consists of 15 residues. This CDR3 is CATSRGEQGGDAQYF. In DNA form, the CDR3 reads TGTGCCACCAGCAGAGGCGAACAGGGCGGCGACGCGCAGTACTTC.

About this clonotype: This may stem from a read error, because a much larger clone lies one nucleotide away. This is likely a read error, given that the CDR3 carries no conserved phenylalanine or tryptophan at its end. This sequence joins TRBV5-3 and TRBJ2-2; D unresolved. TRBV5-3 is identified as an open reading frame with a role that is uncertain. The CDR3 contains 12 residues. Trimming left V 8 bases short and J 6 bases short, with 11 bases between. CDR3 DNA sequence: TGTGCCAGCAGTAGGGAAGCCGGGGAGCTGTTTTAT. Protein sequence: CASSREAGELFY.

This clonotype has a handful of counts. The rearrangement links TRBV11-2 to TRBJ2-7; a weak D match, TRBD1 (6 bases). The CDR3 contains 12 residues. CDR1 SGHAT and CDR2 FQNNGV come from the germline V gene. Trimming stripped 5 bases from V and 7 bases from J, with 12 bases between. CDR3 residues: CASSQGLVEQYF. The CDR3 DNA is TGTGCCAGCAGCCAGGGGCTTGTGGAGCAGTACTTC.

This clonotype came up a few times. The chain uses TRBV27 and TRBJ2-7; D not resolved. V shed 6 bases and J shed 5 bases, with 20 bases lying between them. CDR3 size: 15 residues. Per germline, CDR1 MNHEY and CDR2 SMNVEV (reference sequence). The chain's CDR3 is CASSRNTLARDEQYF. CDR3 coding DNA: TGTGCCAGCAGCCGAAATACCCTCGCTAGGGACGAGCAGTACTTC.

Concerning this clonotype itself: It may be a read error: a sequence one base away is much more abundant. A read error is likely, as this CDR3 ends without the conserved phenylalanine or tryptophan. CDR3 protein: CASSLEWGYELAEAFL. The CDR3 bases are TGTGCCAGCAGTTTAGAATGGGGCTATGAACTCGCTGAAGCTTTCCTT. V usage is TRBV28 and J usage is TRBJ1-1; weak D call: TRBD1 (5 bases). CDR3 length: 16 residues. Germline CDR1 reads MDHEN; CDR2 reads SYDVKM. Trimming pared 2 bases from V and 6 bases from J, leaving 19 bases between.

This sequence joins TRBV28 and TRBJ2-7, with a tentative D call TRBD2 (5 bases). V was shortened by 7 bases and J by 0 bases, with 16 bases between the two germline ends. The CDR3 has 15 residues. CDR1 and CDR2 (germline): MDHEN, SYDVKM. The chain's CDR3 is CASTSPEDFSYEQYF. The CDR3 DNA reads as TGTGCCAGCACCTCCCCTGAGGACTTCTCCTACGAGCAGTACTTC. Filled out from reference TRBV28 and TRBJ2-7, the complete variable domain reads DVKVTQSSRYLVKRTGEKVFLECVQDMDHENMFWYRQDPGLGLRLIYFSYDVKMKEKGDIPEGYSVSREKKERFSLILESASTNQTSMYLCASTSPEDFSYEQYFGPGTRLTVT.

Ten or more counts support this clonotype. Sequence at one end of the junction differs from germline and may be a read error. CDR3 in amino acids: CSVEDAPGFPAF. The DNA of the CDR3 is TGCAGCGTTGAAGACGCCCCAGGGTTTCCCGCTTTT. V gene TRBV29-1 combines with J gene TRBJ1-5; tentatively, D is TRBD1 (5 bases). The CDR3 is made up of 12 amino acids. The V gene's germline CDR1 is SQVTM and CDR2 ANQGSEA.

The CDR3 DNA sequence: TGTGCCAGCAGCTTAGAAGACAGATATGGCTACACCTTC. This gives the protein CASSLEDRYGYTF. This rearrangement joins TRBV13 to TRBJ1-2; D may be TRBD1 (5 bases). Germline V lookup: CDR1 PRHDT, CDR2 FYEKMQ (reference sequence). The CDR3 extends over 13 amino acids. Trimming shortened V by 1 base and J by 5 bases, and 8 bases separated the two germline ends.

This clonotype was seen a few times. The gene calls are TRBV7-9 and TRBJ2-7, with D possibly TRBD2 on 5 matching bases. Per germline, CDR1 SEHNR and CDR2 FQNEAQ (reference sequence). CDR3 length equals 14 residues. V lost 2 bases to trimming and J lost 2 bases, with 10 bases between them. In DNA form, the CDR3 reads TGTGCCAGCAGCTTAAGTGCGGGTGCCTACGAGCAGTACTTC. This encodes CASSLSAGAYEQYF.

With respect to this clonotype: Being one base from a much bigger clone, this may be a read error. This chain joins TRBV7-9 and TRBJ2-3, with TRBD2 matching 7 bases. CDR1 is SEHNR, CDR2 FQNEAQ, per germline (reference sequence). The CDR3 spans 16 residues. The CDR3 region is CASSYHRRELTDTKYF. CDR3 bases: TGTGCCAGCAGTTATCACCGGCGGGAGTTAACAGATACGAAGTATTTT.

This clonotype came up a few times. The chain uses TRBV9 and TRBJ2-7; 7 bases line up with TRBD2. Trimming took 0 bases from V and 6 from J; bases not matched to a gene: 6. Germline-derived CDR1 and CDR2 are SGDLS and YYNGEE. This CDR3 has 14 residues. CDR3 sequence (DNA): TGTGCCAGCAGCGTAGGCGGGAGTAGGTCCGAGCAGTACTTC. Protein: CASSVGGSRSEQYF. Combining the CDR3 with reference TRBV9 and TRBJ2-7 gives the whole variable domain DSGVTQTPKHLITATGQRVTLRCSPRSGDLSVYWYQQSLDQGLQFLIQYYNGEERAKGNILERFSAQQFPDLHSELNLSSLELGDSALYFCASSVGGSRSEQYFGPGTRLTVT.